These 23 T cell receptor beta chains originate from one sample sequenced in a study of tumor and adjacent non-tumor tissue in lung cancer. The library came from three nested PCR rounds adapted from ARM-PCR protocols. TCRdb ran MiXCR on the multiplex PCR reads and lists one entry per CDR3 protein. This sample yields 55,000 to 70,000 distinct CDR3 sequences, of which roughly 60% are seen a single time; just over 20% belongs to the top ten. RNA was extracted from bulk tissue without any cell sorting. The source material was lung tumor tissue. The source is a man in his fifties with non-small cell lung cancer.

This clonotype was found a few times. A junction end diverges from the germline sequence, so it may reflect a read error. The CDR3 DNA is TGTGTCAGCAGCCCTAGGCCCAGAGTTCGTCAGCCCCAGCATTTT. Encoded protein: CVSSPRPRVRQPQHF. This chain connects TRBV7-9 to TRBJ1-5; no firm D call. The germline V gene has CDR1 SEHNR and CDR2 FQNEAQ (reference sequence). This CDR3 is 15 amino acids long. The entire variable domain, with the rest obtained from reference TRBV7-9 and TRBJ1-5, is as follows: DTGVSQNPRHKITKRGQNVTFRCDPISEHNRLYWYRQTLGQGPEFLTYFQNEAQLEKSRLLSDRFSAERPKGSFSTLEIQRTEQGDSAMYLCVSSPRPRVRQPQHFGDGTRLSIL.

About this clonotype itself: One junction end disagrees with the germline gene, perhaps due to a read error. The rearrangement links TRBV7-8 to TRBJ2-2, with TRBD2 matching over 11 bases. The germline V gene has CDR1 SGHVS and CDR2 FQNEAQ. The length of the CDR3 is 18 residues. The CDR3, as DNA: TGTGCCAGTAGCCCCGTGGGGTTAGCGGGAGGGGTTACCGGGGAGCTGCTTTTT. It specifies CASSPVGLAGGVTGELLF. Filled out from reference TRBV7-8 and TRBJ2-2, the complete variable domain reads GAGVSQSPRYKVAKRGQDVALRCDPISGHVSLFWYQQALGQGPEFLTYFQNEAQLDKSGLPSDRFFAERPEGSVSTLKIQRTQQEDSAVYLCASSPVGLAGGVTGELLFGEGSRLTVL.

This clonotype was recorded many times. The V gene is TRBV4-2, the J gene TRBJ2-6, with 8 bases fitting TRBD1. Per germline, CDR1 LGHNA and CDR2 YNFKEQ. The V gene end was trimmed by 4 bases and the J gene end by 6 bases; junction bases not matched to a gene: 14. CDR3 size: 18 residues. CDR3 protein: CASSPYQDRAPVANVLTF. DNA for the CDR3: TGTGCCAGCAGCCCGTACCAGGACAGGGCCCCTGTGGCCAACGTCCTGACTTTC.

The sample holds a few counts of this clonotype. At one boundary the junction diverges from the germline segment, which might be a read error. The rearrangement uses TRBV6-2 or TRBV6-3 and TRBJ2-5; 13 bases map to TRBD2. Germline V gene lookup returns CDR1 MNHEY and CDR2 SVGEGT. The CDR3 loop spans 15 amino acids. Here the CDR3 DNA reads TGTGCCAGCAGTTTGGGACTAGCGGGACAAGGGACCGAGTACTTC. Amino acid sequence: CASSLGLAGQGTEYF.

There are a few counts of this clonotype. This chain links TRBV28 with TRBJ1-5; D is unclear. CDR1 is MDHEN and CDR2 is SYDVKM in the germline V gene. The V end lost 6 bases, the J end lost 7 bases, and 19 bases lay between the germline ends. This CDR3 has 15 amino acids. The DNA of the CDR3 is TGTGCCAGCAGCGAAGCTACCAAAACTGGGCAGCCCCAGCATTTT. This codes for CASSEATKTGQPQHF.

Of note for this clonotype: A read error may account for a junction end that differs from germline. In nucleotides, the CDR3 is TGTGCCAGCAGTCACTCCGGGGGCGGCAGCACTTCCTACGAGCAGTACTTC. As protein: CASSHSGGGSTSYEQYF. The chain links TRBV6-5 to TRBJ2-7; D is possibly TRBD1 or TRBD2 (6 bases each). This CDR3 is built from 17 residues. Germline-derived CDR1 and CDR2 are MNHEY and SVGAGI.

The genes are TRBV18 and TRBJ2-2; D call uncertain. Germline V gives CDR1 KGHSH, CDR2 LQKENI. The CDR3 covers 19 residues. Trimming took 3 bases from V and 6 from J, leaving 26 bases between them. CDR3 sequence: CASSPFRSARAVPSGELFF. The DNA for the CDR3 is TGTGCCAGCTCACCGTTTCGTTCCGCACGCGCAGTTCCGTCCGGGGAGCTGTTTTTT.

This clonotype occurred once. The junction does not match germline at one end; this may be a read error. The chain carries TRBV4-2 and TRBJ2-5, with D maybe TRBD1 (5 bases). The CDR3 sequence is 14 residues long. Germline loops: CDR1 LGHNA, CDR2 YNFKEQ. CDR3 sequence reads: CASSQGEGAETLYF. Here the CDR3 DNA reads TGTGCCAGCAGCCAAGGAGAAGGGGCTGAGACCCTGTACTTC.

At least ten counts were recorded for this clonotype. Germline is not matched at one junction end, which may reflect a read error. In DNA, the CDR3 is TGTGCCAGCAGCCCCCTCCAGGACAACAGCGGGGAGCTGTTTTTT. Amino acid sequence: CASSPLQDNSGELFF. The chain employs TRBV11-2 and TRBJ2-2, with D possibly matching TRBD1 (5 bases). Germline V gives CDR1 SGHAT, CDR2 FQNNGV. This CDR3 comprises 15 residues.

Notes on this clonotype: At one boundary the junction diverges from the germline segment, which might be a read error. V and J are TRBV4-1 and TRBJ2-1; D possibly corresponds to TRBD2 (6 bases). This CDR3 has 17 amino acids. Per the germline V gene, CDR1 is MGHRA and CDR2 is YSYEKL. CDR3 residues: CASNQDMRTGDYNEQFF. In nucleotides, the CDR3 is TGCGCCAGCAACCAAGATATGAGGACGGGGGACTACAATGAGCAGTTCTTC.

In regard to this clonotype: A much larger clone differs by one base, so this may be a read error. This chain links TRBV5-1 with TRBJ2-5; D is unclear. CDR1 and CDR2 (germline): SGHRS, YFSETQ. The CDR3 consists of 12 residues. The CDR3 here is CASSIHHETQYF. CDR3 nucleotides: TGCGCCAGCAGCATCCACCACGAGACCCAGTACTTC.

Regarding this clonotype: The junction differs from germline at one of its ends, possibly a read error. The chain employs TRBV7-9 and TRBJ2-3, with 9 bases that match TRBD2. The germline V gene encodes CDR1 SEHNR and CDR2 FQNEAQ (reference sequence). CDR3 length: 16 amino acids. The CDR3 nucleotides read TGTACCAGCAGTCAAGGGTTAGCGGGGGACACAGATACGCAGTATTTT. Translation gives CTSSQGLAGDTDTQYF. Looking up the rest from reference TRBV7-9 and TRBJ2-3 gives the full variable domain: DTGVSQNPRHKITKRGQNVTFRCDPISEHNRLYWYRQTLGQGPEFLTYFQNEAQLEKSRLLSDRFSAERPKGSFSTLEIQRTEQGDSAMYLCTSSQGLAGDTDTQYFGPGTRLTVL.

The chain combines TRBV6-5 with TRBJ2-3, with unresolved D. V was clipped by 2 bases and J by 4 bases, with 10 bases between them. The CDR3 consists of 14 residues. Looked up from germline, CDR1 is MNHEY and CDR2 is SVGAGI. CDR3 DNA sequence: TGTGCCAGCAGTTACGTGATAGAGGCAGATACGCAGTATTTT. Translated, it gives CASSYVIEADTQYF.

A word on this clonotype: This sequence may be a read error, since a much larger clone differs from it by one base. The chain links TRBV12-3 or TRBV12-4 to TRBJ1-4, with D unclear. This CDR3 is built from 14 residues. CDR3 loop: CARSLMEEVEKLFF. In nucleotides, the CDR3 is TGTGCCAGGAGTTTGATGGAGGAGGTTGAAAAACTGTTTTTT.

Only a few counts were recorded for this clonotype. V gene TRBV11-2 combines with J gene TRBJ2-1; D not certain. CDR1 is SGHAT and CDR2 is FQNNGV in the germline V gene. CDR3 length equals 11 residues. The germline V and J ends were trimmed by 11 bases and 2 bases, with 7 bases remaining between them. CDR3 coding DNA: TGTGCCTCGACGGCCTACAATGAGCAGTTCTTC. Its translation: CASTAYNEQFF.

The chain is built from TRBV11-2 and TRBJ1-3; D ambiguous. The CDR3 runs to 15 residues. The V gene's germline CDR1 is SGHAT and CDR2 FQNNGV. Trimming removed 4 bases from V and 0 bases from J, with 10 bases in between. The CDR3: CASSSGCFSGNTIYF. The CDR3 coding sequence is TGTGCCAGCAGCTCTGGGTGCTTCTCTGGAAACACCATATATTTT. Filled out from reference TRBV11-2 and TRBJ1-3, the complete variable domain reads EAGVAQSPRYKIIEKRQSVAFWCNPISGHATLYWYQQILGQGPKLLIQFQNNGVVDDSQLPKDRFSAERLKGVDSTLKIQPAKLEDSAVYLCASSSGCFSGNTIYFGEGSWLTVV.

As to this clonotype: One base away lies a much larger clone, so this may be a sequencing read error. This sequence joins TRBV6-1 and TRBJ1-2, with D possibly TRBD1 on 6 matching bases. This CDR3 is 15 amino acids long. Germline CDR1 is MNHNS and CDR2 is SASEGT. Trimming removed 9 bases from V and 1 base from J, with 18 bases in between. The CDR3 region has the DNA TGTGCCAGGTCACGGAAGGGGGAGGGTAACTATGGCTACACCTTC. Translation: CARSRKGEGNYGYTF.

A remark on this clonotype: At one end, the junction sequence differs from germline, possibly due to a read error. The rearrangement links TRBV6-5 to TRBJ2-2; TRBD2 is a possible D gene (5 bases). Germline lookup yields CDR1 MNHEY and CDR2 SVGAGI. This CDR3 has 11 residues. The CDR3 DNA reads as TGTGCCAGCATCAAGACCGGGGAGCTGTCTTTT. The encoded protein is CASIKTGELSF.

This clonotype was seen a handful of times. A much bigger clone sits one base away, suggesting this may be a read error. The V call is TRBV10-2, the J call TRBJ1-1; unclear D gene. Trimming took off 9 bases at V and 4 bases at J, with 15 bases between the two ends. Looked up from germline, CDR1 is WSHSY and CDR2 is SAAADI. The CDR3 is 13 amino acids. CDR3 DNA: TGCGCCAGTCGCCTAGGCAGTGCCACTGAAGCTTTCTTT. Residues: CASRLGSATEAFF.

The genes are TRBV5-6 and TRBJ2-5, with 13 positions matching TRBD2. Per the germline V gene, CDR1 is SGHDT and CDR2 is YYEEEE. The length of the CDR3 is 17 residues. V was pared by 4 bases and J by 0 bases, with 6 bases of the junction left unmatched. CDR3 loop: CASSETSGRTYQETQYF. In nucleotides, the CDR3 is TGTGCCAGCAGCGAGACTAGCGGGAGGACCTACCAAGAGACCCAGTACTTC.

The chain links TRBV4-1 to TRBJ2-7, with TRBD2 matching 10 bases. Germline V lookup: CDR1 MGHRA, CDR2 YSYEKL. CDR3 size: 18 residues. J gave up 3 bases and V 1 base, and 12 bases lay outside the gene matches. The CDR3 nucleotides are TGCGCCAGCAGCCAAGTTCGGCTAATTAGCGGGAGGAACTACGAGCAGTACTTC. Translation: CASSQVRLISGRNYEQYF.

Worth noting for this clonotype: A read error may produce the germline difference seen at one junction end. The chain is built from TRBV11-1 and TRBJ2-5; D is possibly TRBD1 or TRBD2 (5 bases each). The CDR3 is 15 amino acids. Germline loops: CDR1 SGHAT, CDR2 FQDESV (reference sequence). CDR3 coding DNA: TGTGCCAGGAGCTTAGGGGCAGAGGGCACGGAGACCCAGTACTTC. It codes for CARSLGAEGTETQYF.

This sequence joins TRBV6-5 and TRBJ2-2; D assignment may be TRBD1 or TRBD2 (5 bases each). The CDR3 is made up of 15 amino acids. V was pared by 5 bases and J by 6 bases, with 16 bases between. CDR1 is MNHEY and CDR2 is SVGAGI in the germline V gene. CDR3: CASSLLFGAAGELFF. In nucleotides, the CDR3 is TGTGCCAGCAGTCTCCTGTTCGGGGCCGCCGGGGAGCTGTTTTTT.